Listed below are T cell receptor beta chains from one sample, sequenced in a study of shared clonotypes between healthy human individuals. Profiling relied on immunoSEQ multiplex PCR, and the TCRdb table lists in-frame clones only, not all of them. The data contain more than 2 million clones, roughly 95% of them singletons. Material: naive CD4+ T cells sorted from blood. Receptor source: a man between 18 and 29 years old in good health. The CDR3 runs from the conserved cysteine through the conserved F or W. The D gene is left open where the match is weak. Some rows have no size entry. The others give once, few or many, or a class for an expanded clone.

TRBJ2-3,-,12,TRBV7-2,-,CASSLVPDTQYF,TGTGCCAGCAGCTTAGTTCCAGATACGCAGTATTTT
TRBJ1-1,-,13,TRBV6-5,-,CASSRGQNTEAFF,TGTGCCAGCAGCCGAGGACAGAACACTGAAGCTTTCTTT
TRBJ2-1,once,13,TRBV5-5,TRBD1,CASSRGTGNEQFF,TGTGCCAGCAGCCGCGGGACAGGGAATGAGCAGTTCTTC
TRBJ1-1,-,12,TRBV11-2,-,CASSPRDVEAFF,TGTGCCAGCAGCCCCAGGGACGTTGAAGCTTTCTTT
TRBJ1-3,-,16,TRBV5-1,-,CASSLGDLTAGNTIYF,TGCGCCAGCAGCTTGGGGGATCTAACAGCTGGAAACACCATATATTTT
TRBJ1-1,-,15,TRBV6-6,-,CASSYFGGELTEAFF,TGTGCCAGCAGTTACTTCGGGGGTGAGCTCACTGAAGCTTTCTTT
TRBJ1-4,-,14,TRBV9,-,CASSVGGTNEKLFF,TGTGCCAGCAGCGTAGGAGGAACTAATGAAAAACTGTTTTTT
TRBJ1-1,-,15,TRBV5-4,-,CASSPPGGLRTEAFF,TGTGCCAGCAGCCCCCCGGGGGGACTTCGCACTGAAGCTTTCTTT
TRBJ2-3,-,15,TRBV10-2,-,CASSDGGPSTDTQYF,TGCGCCAGCAGTGATGGCGGTCCTAGCACAGATACGCAGTATTTT
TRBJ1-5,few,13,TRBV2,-,CASSEESNQPQHF,TGTGCCAGCAGTGAAGAGAGCAATCAGCCCCAGCATTTT
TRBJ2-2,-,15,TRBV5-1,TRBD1,CATSHGTGSTGELFF,TGCGCCACCTCACACGGGACAGGGAGCACCGGGGAGCTGTTTTTT
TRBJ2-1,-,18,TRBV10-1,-,CASRGEARRPFLYNEQFF,TGCGCCAGCAGGGGAGAGGCACGTCGTCCATTCCTATACAATGAGCAGTTCTTC
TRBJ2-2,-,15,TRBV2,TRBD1,CASNPDRGGAGELFF,TGTGCCAGCAACCCGGACAGGGGTGGCGCCGGGGAGCTGTTTTTT
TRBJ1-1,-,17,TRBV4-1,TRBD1,CASSQGGTGVPNTEAFF,TGCGCCAGCAGCCAAGGAGGGACAGGGGTCCCGAACACTGAAGCTTTCTTT
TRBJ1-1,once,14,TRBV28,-,CASSAGGLNTEAFF,TGTGCCAGCAGTGCGGGGGGCCTAAACACTGAAGCTTTCTTT
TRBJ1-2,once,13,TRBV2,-,CASSDRGEYGYTF,TGTGCCAGCAGTGACAGGGGAGAGTATGGCTACACCTTC
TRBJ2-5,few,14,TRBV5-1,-,CASSLGGPKETQYF,TGCGCCAGCAGCTTAGGGGGGCCTAAAGAGACCCAGTACTTC
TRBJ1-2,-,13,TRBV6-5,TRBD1,CASRETGGYGYTF,TGTGCCAGCAGGGAAACAGGGGGCTATGGCTACACCTTC
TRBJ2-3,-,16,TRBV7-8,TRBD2,CASSFSGSGGTDTQYF,TGTGCCAGCAGCTTCTCGGGTAGCGGGGGCACAGATACGCAGTATTTT
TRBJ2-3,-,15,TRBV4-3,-,CASSQTHQVTDTQYF,TGCGCCAGCAGCCAAACCCACCAGGTCACAGATACGCAGTATTTT
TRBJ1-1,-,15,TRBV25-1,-,CASIEGRTMNTEAFF,TGTGCCAGCATTGAGGGACGGACCATGAACACTGAAGCTTTCTTT
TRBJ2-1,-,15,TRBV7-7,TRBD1,CASLRRDRVIDEQFF,TGTGCTAGTCTTCGCCGGGACAGGGTTATCGATGAGCAGTTCTTC
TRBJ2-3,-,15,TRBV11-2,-,CASSLDDARTDTQYF,TGTGCCAGCAGCTTAGATGACGCCCGCACAGATACGCAGTATTTT
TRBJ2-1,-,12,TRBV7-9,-,CASSLTGGEQFF,TGTGCCAGCAGCCTTACCGGGGGAGAGCAGTTCTTC
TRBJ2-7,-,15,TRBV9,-,CASSPNRLSSYEQYF,TGTGCCAGCAGCCCAAACCGACTGAGCTCCTACGAGCAGTACTTC
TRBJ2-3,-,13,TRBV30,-,CAWSVNSKDTQYF,TGTGCCTGGAGTGTAAATAGCAAGGATACGCAGTATTTT
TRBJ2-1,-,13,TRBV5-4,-,CATLGGANNEQFF,TGTGCCACCCTGGGGGGGGCAAACAATGAGCAGTTCTTC
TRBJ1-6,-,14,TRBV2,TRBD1,CASSGRDRNSPLHF,TGTGCCAGCAGTGGTAGGGACAGGAATTCACCCCTCCACTTT
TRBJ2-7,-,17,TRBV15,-,CATSRDAGTMSSYEQYF,TGTGCCACCAGCAGAGACGCCGGGACAATGAGCTCCTACGAGCAGTACTTC
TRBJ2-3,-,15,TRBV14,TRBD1,CASSPGTGPTDTQYF,TGTGCCAGCAGCCCCGGGACAGGGCCCACAGATACGCAGTATTTT
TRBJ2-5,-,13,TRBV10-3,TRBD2,CAISGGALETQYF,TGTGCCATTAGCGGGGGGGCATTAGAGACCCAGTACTTC
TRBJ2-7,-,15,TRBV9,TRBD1,CASSVGGTGPSEQYF,TGTGCCAGCAGCGTAGGAGGGACAGGGCCATCCGAGCAGTACTTC
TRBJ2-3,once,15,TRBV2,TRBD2,CASSGSGGNTDTQYF,TGTGCCAGCAGTGGTAGCGGGGGGAACACAGATACGCAGTATTTT
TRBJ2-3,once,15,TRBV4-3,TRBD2,CASSQEGDYTDTQYF,TGCGCCAGCAGCCAAGAGGGGGACTACACAGATACGCAGTATTTT
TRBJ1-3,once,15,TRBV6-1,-,CASGRYRVSGNTIYF,TGTGCCAGCGGAAGGTACAGGGTTTCTGGAAACACCATATATTTT
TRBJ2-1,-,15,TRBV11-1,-,CASSLGRGPYNEQFF,TGTGCCAGCAGCTTAGGTAGGGGACCCTACAATGAGCAGTTCTTC
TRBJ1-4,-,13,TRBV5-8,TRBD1,CASSRQGNEKLFF,TGTGCCAGCAGTCGACAGGGGAATGAAAAACTGTTTTTT
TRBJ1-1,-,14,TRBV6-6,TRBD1,CASSPTQGASEAFF,TGTGCCAGCAGTCCTACCCAGGGGGCGAGTGAAGCTTTCTTT
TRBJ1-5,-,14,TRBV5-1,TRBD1,CASPRTGHNQPQHF,TGCGCCAGCCCCCGGACAGGGCACAATCAGCCCCAGCATTTT
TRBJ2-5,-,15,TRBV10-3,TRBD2,CAISDTRGGQETQYF,TGTGCCATCAGTGATACGCGGGGGGGCCAAGAGACCCAGTACTTC
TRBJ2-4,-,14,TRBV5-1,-,CASSLEGTQNIQYF,TGCGCCAGCAGCTTAGAGGGCACTCAAAACATTCAGTACTTC
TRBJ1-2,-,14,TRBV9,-,CASSATTEIYGYTF,TGTGCCAGCAGCGCCACGACAGAGATCTATGGCTACACCTTC